A selection of T cell receptor beta chains follows, all from one sample in a study of early T cells in non-severe SARS-CoV-2 infection. TCRdb redid the calling of the 5' RACE reads with MiXCR, one entry per CDR3 protein. The sample holds 70,000 to 95,000 distinct CDR3 sequences, 14% to 15% seen once. The sequenced material came from whole blood. Source of these receptors: an adult who was a healthcare worker with PCR-confirmed SARS-CoV-2 infection or an uninfected control (not recorded which). Each CDR3 is given with its conserved first and last residue. A D gene is named only where the DNA matches it firmly. Clone size is shown for a subset of rows, as once, few, many or a class of expanded clone.

>-|TRBV7-6|few|TRBJ2-3
TGTGCCAGCAGCTCACAGTGGCCAGATACGCAGTATTTT
CASSSQWPDTQYF
>TRBD1|TRBV5-3|few|TRBJ1-4
TGTGCCAGAAGCTTGCCCTGGGGCAGGGGGAGGACTAATGAAAAACTGTTTTTT
CARSLPWGRGRTNEKLFF
>-|TRBV2|many|TRBJ2-3
TGTGCCAGCAGTGATGGGGGGGCCGGCCTAGGAGATACGCAGTATTTT
CASSDGGAGLGDTQYF
>-|TRBV29-1|few|TRBJ2-5
TGCAGCGTCGCCCTCGGAGAGACCCAGTACTTC
CSVALGETQYF
>TRBD2|TRBV20-1|few|TRBJ2-1
TGCAGTGCTACTAGCGGGGGGGACTACAATGAGCAGTTCTTC
CSATSGGDYNEQFF
>TRBD1|TRBV11-1|few|TRBJ2-6
TGTGCCAGCAGCCCCGGGACAGGGAGACCTGGGGCCAACGTCCTGACTTTC
CASSPGTGRPGANVLTF
>-|TRBV20-1|many|TRBJ1-1
TGCAGTGCTAGAGACTTCAAGGGAATGAACACTGAAGCTTTCTTT
CSARDFKGMNTEAFF
>TRBD2|TRBV10-2|many|TRBJ2-1
TGCGCCAGCAGGGGACTAGCGGGGGGGCCCAATGAGCAGTTCTTC
CASRGLAGGPNEQFF
>TRBD1|TRBV5-1|few|TRBJ1-1
TGCGCCAGCAGCTTGGAGGGACAGCCAGTAAACACTGAAGCTTTCTTT
CASSLEGQPVNTEAFF
>TRBD2|TRBV5-5|few|TRBJ2-2
TGTGCCAGCAGCTTGGCCGCAGGGAGGGACGGGGAGCTGTTTTTT
CASSLAAGRDGELFF
>TRBD1|TRBV5-1|few|TRBJ1-6
TGCGCCAGCAGGTTGGAAGCGGGACAGGTAAATTCACCCCTCCACTTT
CASRLEAGQVNSPLHF
>-|TRBV6-1|few|TRBJ2-2
TGTGCCAGCAGTGAATTGATCACCGGGGAGCTGTTTTTT
CASSELITGELFF
>-|TRBV24-1|-|TRBJ2-1
TGTGCCACCAGTGATTTTGCTCCCAATGAGCAGTTCTTC
CATSDFAPNEQFF
>TRBD1|TRBV2|-|TRBJ1-2
TGTGCCAGCAGCCTCATTCCGGGACAGGGGGCTGGGGGCTACACCTTC
CASSLIPGQGAGGYTF
>-|TRBV28|-|TRBJ2-1
TGTGCCAGCAGCTCCGGGGACGGAGGGAGGTACAATGAGCAGTTCTTC
CASSSGDGGRYNEQFF
>TRBD1|TRBV27|few|TRBJ2-5
TGTGCCAGCAGTTTGGGACAGGGGGCTGAAGAGACCCAGTACTTC
CASSLGQGAEETQYF
>-|TRBV3-1|few|TRBJ2-3
TGTGCCAGCAGCCAAGGGCTTGGGAGTACAGATACGCAGTATTTT
CASSQGLGSTDTQYF
>TRBD1|TRBV29-1|-|TRBJ1-1
TGCAGCGTGAGGGACAGGGCCGCTGAAGCTTTCTTT
CSVRDRAAEAFF
>-|TRBV4-1|many|TRBJ2-2
TGCGCCAGCAGCCAAGAAGTGGCCAGGAACACCGGGGAGCTGTTTTTT
CASSQEVARNTGELFF
>TRBD2|TRBV7-3|-|TRBJ2-1
TGTGCCAGCAGCCCCACACTAGCGGCACACCCCGGGAATGAGCAGTTCTTC
CASSPTLAAHPGNEQFF
>TRBD2|TRBV30|-|TRBJ2-4
TGTGCCTGGAGTGTACACTCTAGCGGGGAGGACATTCAGTACTTC
CAWSVHSSGEDIQYF
>TRBD1|TRBV3-1|-|TRBJ1-2
TGTGCCAGCAGCCAGGGGACAGGGACTGGCTACACCTTC
CASSQGTGTGYTF
>-|TRBV7-3|-|TRBJ2-5
TGTGCCAGCAGCTCTGGTGGGGGGGCACAAGAGACCCAGTACTTC
CASSSGGGAQETQYF
>TRBD2|TRBV19|few|TRBJ2-1
TGTGCCAGTAGTCATCTAGCGGGGGGCTCCTACAATGAGCAGTTCTTC
CASSHLAGGSYNEQFF
>TRBD1|TRBV20-1|-|TRBJ1-3
TGCAGTGCTAGAGGACAGGGGGCCAATGGAAACACCATATATTTT
CSARGQGANGNTIYF
>-|TRBV6-5|few|TRBJ1-2
TGTGCCAGCAGCCAGGACAGAAGTTCTAACTATGGCTACACCTTC
CASSQDRSSNYGYTF
>TRBD1|TRBV27|few|TRBJ1-6
TGTGCCAGCAGTATGACAGGGATTCTTCTTTCACCCCTCCACTTT
CASSMTGILLSPLHF
>-|TRBV4-2|-|TRBJ1-6
TGTGCCAGCAGCCAAGGAGGGGTTATCGCCTATAATTCACCCCTCCACTTT
CASSQGGVIAYNSPLHF
>-|TRBV7-2|-|TRBJ2-1
TGTGCCAGCAGCTTACGGGGACGCAATGAGCAGTTCTTC
CASSLRGRNEQFF
>-|TRBV10-3|-|TRBJ1-1
TGTGCCATCAGCTGGAGTTCCAACACTGAAGCTTTCTTT
CAISWSSNTEAFF
>-|TRBV11-2|many|TRBJ1-6
TGTGCCAGCAGCTTAGATTGGGGCAGGGACAAGGCATCACCCCTCCACTTT
CASSLDWGRDKASPLHF